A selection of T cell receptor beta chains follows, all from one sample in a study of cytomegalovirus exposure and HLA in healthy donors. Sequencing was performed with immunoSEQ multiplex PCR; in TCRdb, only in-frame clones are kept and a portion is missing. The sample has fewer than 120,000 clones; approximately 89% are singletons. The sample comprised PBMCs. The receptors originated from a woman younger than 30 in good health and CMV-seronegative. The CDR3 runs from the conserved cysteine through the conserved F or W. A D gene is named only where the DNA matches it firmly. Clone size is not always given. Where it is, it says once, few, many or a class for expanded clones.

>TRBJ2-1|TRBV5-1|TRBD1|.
TGCGCCAGCAGCTTAAGGACAGGGGCCAATGAGCAGTTCTTC
CASSLRTGANEQFF
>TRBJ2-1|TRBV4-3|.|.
TGCGCCAGCAGCCAACTCGCGGAAAACAATGAGCAGTTCTTC
CASSQLAENNEQFF
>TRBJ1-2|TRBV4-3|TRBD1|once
TGCGCCAGCAGCGGGCAATATGAAGACAGGGCGGGCTACACCTTC
CASSGQYEDRAGYTF
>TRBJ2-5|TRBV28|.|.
TGTGCCAGCAGTTTTGCGACAGCTGGGGGGGAGACCCAGTACTTC
CASSFATAGGETQYF
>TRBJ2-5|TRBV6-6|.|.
TGTGCCAGCAGTGCGTCGGAGACCCAGTACTTC
CASSASETQYF
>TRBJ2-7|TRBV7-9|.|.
TGTGCCAGCACCTCAGGGTCTACCTACGAGCAGTACTTC
CASTSGSTYEQYF
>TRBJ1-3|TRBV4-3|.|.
TGCGCCAGCAGCCAGGCACCCTCTGGAAACACCATATATTTT
CASSQAPSGNTIYF
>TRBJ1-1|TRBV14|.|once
TGTGCCAGCGCAGAGACAGGCACTGAAGCTTTCTTT
CASAETGTEAFF
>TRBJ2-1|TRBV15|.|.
TGTGCCACCCAGGGTGGAAAACCCAATGAGCAGTTCTTC
CATQGGKPNEQFF
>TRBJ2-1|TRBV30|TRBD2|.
TGTGCCTGGAGTGTGCTAGCGGGTTCCAGGGAGCAGTTCTTC
CAWSVLAGSREQFF
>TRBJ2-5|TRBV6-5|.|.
TGTGCCAGCGAGGAAGTTTGGCCTCCTGGGGAGACCCAGTACTTC
CASEEVWPPGETQYF
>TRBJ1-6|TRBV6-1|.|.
TGTGCCAGCAGTGAGAGTGGACTTTATAATTCACCCCTCCACTTT
CASSESGLYNSPLHF
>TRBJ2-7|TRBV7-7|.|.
TGTGCTAGCAGCTTACGGGGGTCATACGAGCAGTACTTC
CASSLRGSYEQYF
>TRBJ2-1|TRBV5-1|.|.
TGCGCCAGCAGCTTGGGGATACAGGGACCCCCCTACAATGAGCAGTTCTTC
CASSLGIQGPPYNEQFF
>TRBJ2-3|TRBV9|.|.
TGTGCCAGCAGCGTAGTAGGGGCCGGGTCAGATACGCAGTATTTT
CASSVVGAGSDTQYF
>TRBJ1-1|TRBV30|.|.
TGTGCCTGGAGTGGGGGCAGGGGCACTGAAGCTTTCTTT
CAWSGGRGTEAFF
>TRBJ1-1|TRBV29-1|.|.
TGCAGCGTTGTACCCAGGTTGTCGAACACTGAAGCTTTCTTT
CSVVPRLSNTEAFF
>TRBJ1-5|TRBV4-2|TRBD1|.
TGTGCCAGCAGCCTGGGACAGGGGGACAATCAGCCCCAGCATTTT
CASSLGQGDNQPQHF
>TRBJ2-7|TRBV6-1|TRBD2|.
TGTGCCAGCACCGAACGGGAGGGAGGGTACGAGCAGTACTTC
CASTEREGGYEQYF
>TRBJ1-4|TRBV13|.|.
TGTGCCAGCAGTTTTAGACCGGGTCGTAATGAAAAACTGTTTTTT
CASSFRPGRNEKLFF
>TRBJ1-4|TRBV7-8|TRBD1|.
TGTGCCAGCAGCCTGAGGACGGGACAGGGCAATGAAAAACTGTTTTTT
CASSLRTGQGNEKLFF
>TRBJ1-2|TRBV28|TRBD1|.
TGTGCCAGCAGCCCCCCAGGGGGCCATGGCTACACCTTC
CASSPPGGHGYTF
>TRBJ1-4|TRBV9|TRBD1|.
TGTGCCAGCAGCATCTCAGGGGGAACACGTGAAAAACTGTTTTTT
CASSISGGTREKLFF
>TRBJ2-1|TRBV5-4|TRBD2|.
TGTGCCAGCAGCCCAGGGACTAGCGGGAGGAGGAATGAGCAGTTCTTC
CASSPGTSGRRNEQFF
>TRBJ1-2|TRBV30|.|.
TGTGCCTGGAGTGTACCAGTGGGCGCGAGTGGCTACACCTTC
CAWSVPVGASGYTF
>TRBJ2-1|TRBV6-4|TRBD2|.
TGTGCCAGCAGTCTAGCGGGAGGGCCCTACAATGAGCAGTTCTTC
CASSLAGGPYNEQFF
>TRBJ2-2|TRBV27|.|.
TGTGCCAGCACCCCGACCCCGGACGGACACCCGAACACCGGGGAGCTGTTTTTT
CASTPTPDGHPNTGELFF
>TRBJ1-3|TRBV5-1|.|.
TGCGCCAGCAGCTTCGGTGAAGTGCTCACTGGAAACACCATATATTTT
CASSFGEVLTGNTIYF
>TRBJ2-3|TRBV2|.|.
TGTGCCAGCAGTCCCCGGGGAGATACGCAGTATTTT
CASSPRGDTQYF
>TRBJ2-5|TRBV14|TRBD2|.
TGTGCCAGCAGCCCCCCGGGGGGACTAGCACTAGAGACCCAGTACTTC
CASSPPGGLALETQYF
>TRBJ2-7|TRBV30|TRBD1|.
TGTGCCTGGAGTGTGGGTCAGGGGGCCTACGAGCAGTACTTC
CAWSVGQGAYEQYF